These T cell receptor beta chains were read from a single sample in a study of T cells in Graves' hyperthyroidism and ophthalmopathy. TCRdb re-called the multiplex PCR reads through MiXCR, storing one row per CDR3 protein. The sample has more than 500,000 distinct CDR3 sequences; 35% to 55% are singletons. Sample: peripheral blood or thyroid tissue (not recorded which). The receptors here all came from an adult woman with Graves' disease, either hyperthyroidism or ophthalmopathy (not recorded which). Each CDR3 is given with its conserved first and last residue. D genes are given only for firm matches. Not all rows give a size; the values are once, few, many and, for expanded clones, a class.

-	-	TRBJ2-1	TRBV29-1	CSVDETDNEQFF	TGCAGCGTTGACGAAACTGATAATGAGCAGTTCTTC
many	-	TRBJ1-2	TRBV11-2	CASSFPTGRDGYTF	TGTGCCAGCAGCTTCCCTACAGGGAGGGATGGCTACACCTTC
-	-	TRBJ2-5	TRBV2	CASSVDRRQETQYF	TGTGCCAGCAGTGTCGACAGGAGGCAAGAGACCCAGTACTTC
-	-	TRBJ1-6	TRBV6-1	CASSLMGGFSPLHF	TGTGCCAGCAGTCTCATGGGCGGATTCTCACCCCTCCACTTT
-	-	TRBJ2-2	TRBV10-3	CAIRPPQNTGELSW	TGTGCCATCAGGCCCCCCCAGAACACCGGGGAGCTGTCTTGG
many	TRBD1	TRBJ1-2	TRBV19	CASSIGRGLGYTF	TGTGCCAGTAGTATCGGCAGGGGGCTGGGCTACACCTTC
many	-	TRBJ2-7	TRBV5-1	CASSTRTTDEQYF	TGCGCCAGCAGCACAAGAACCACCGACGAGCAGTACTTC
-	TRBD1	TRBJ2-7	TRBV28	CASSHYRQGIDEQYF	TGTGCCAGCAGCCACTACCGACAGGGGATAGACGAGCAGTACTTC
many	-	TRBJ1-3	TRBV7-2	CASSLGGQAGNTIYF	TGTGCCAGCAGCTTAGGAGGGCAGGCTGGAAACACCATATATTTT
-	-	TRBJ1-2	TRBV29-1	CSVESQDGYTF	TGCAGCGTTGAATCTCAGGATGGCTACACCTTC
-	-	TRBJ2-5	TRBV29-1	CSWWGTLRETQYF	TGCAGTTGGTGGGGGACCCTAAGGGAGACCCAGTACTTC
-	TRBD1	TRBJ1-1	TRBV7-8	CASSERTGLNTEAFF	TGTGCCAGCAGTGAAAGGACAGGGTTGAACACTGAAGCTTTCTTT
many	-	TRBJ2-7	TRBV7-9	CASSLEGALEQYF	TGTGCCAGCAGCTTAGAAGGGGCTCTCGAGCAGTACTTC
many	-	TRBJ1-1	TRBV5-1	CASSLSPSTEAFF	TGCGCCAGCAGCTTGTCTCCTAGCACTGAAGCTTTCTTT
-	-	TRBJ1-3	TRBV12-3/TRBV12-4	CASARPRGTIYF	TGTGCCAGCGCTCGTCCGCGGGGCACCATATATTTT
many	-	TRBJ1-1	TRBV12-3/TRBV12-4	CASSLVQITEAFF	TGTGCCAGCAGTTTGGTACAGATCACTGAAGCTTTCTTT
many	TRBD2	TRBJ2-7	TRBV12-3/TRBV12-4	CASSFERGYEQYF	TGTGCCAGCAGTTTTGAGCGGGGCTACGAGCAGTACTTC
-	-	TRBJ1-2	TRBV10-3	CAISARQEVDGYTF	TGTGCCATCAGTGCAAGACAGGAAGTGGATGGCTACACCTTC
many	-	TRBJ2-2	TRBV5-1	CASSFLPGPNTGELFF	TGCGCCAGCAGCTTTTTACCGGGGCCGAACACCGGGGAGCTGTTTTTT
-	-	TRBJ2-7	TRBV7-9	CASSLELGGGYEQYF	TGTGCCAGCAGCTTAGAACTAGGAGGGGGTTACGAGCAGTACTTC
-	-	TRBJ1-1	TRBV10-3	CAISEEGRSGATEAFF	TGTGCCATCAGTGAGGAGGGCAGGTCCGGCGCCACTGAAGCTTTCTTT